This TCR beta chain was identified during a study of T cells after yellow fever vaccination. Whole-study context: It was SMART-Seq v4 Ultra Low Input that prepared the fractions with low cell numbers. Points from the study as a whole: A faster peak, day 5 versus 15, was reached by the weaker secondary response. Repertoires obtained by FACS sorting could include abundant clonotypes that entered as contaminants from the bulk population. The booster response re-showed most primary clones: around 96% CD4, approximately 86% CD8.

TCRdb processed the 5' RACE reads anew with MiXCR; each CDR3 protein has one entry. The sample has over 300,000 distinct CDR3 sequences; 4.1% are singletons. In the case of this clonotype: The antigen is undetermined.

The sequence was obtained from a young man who received the YFV17D yellow fever vaccine. Specimen: PBMCs, collected 5 days after the yellow fever booster vaccination.

CDR3 DNA sequence: TGCAGTGCTAGAGTCCCTGGTAGTAGCAATCAGCCCCAGCATTTT. It yields the protein CSARVPGSSNQPQHF. J is TRBJ1-5 and V is TRBV20-1; D gene uncertain. V was clipped by 1 base and J by 0 bases, with 10 bases between them. The length of the CDR3 is 15 residues. Germline loops: CDR1 DFQATT, CDR2 SNEGSKA (reference sequence).